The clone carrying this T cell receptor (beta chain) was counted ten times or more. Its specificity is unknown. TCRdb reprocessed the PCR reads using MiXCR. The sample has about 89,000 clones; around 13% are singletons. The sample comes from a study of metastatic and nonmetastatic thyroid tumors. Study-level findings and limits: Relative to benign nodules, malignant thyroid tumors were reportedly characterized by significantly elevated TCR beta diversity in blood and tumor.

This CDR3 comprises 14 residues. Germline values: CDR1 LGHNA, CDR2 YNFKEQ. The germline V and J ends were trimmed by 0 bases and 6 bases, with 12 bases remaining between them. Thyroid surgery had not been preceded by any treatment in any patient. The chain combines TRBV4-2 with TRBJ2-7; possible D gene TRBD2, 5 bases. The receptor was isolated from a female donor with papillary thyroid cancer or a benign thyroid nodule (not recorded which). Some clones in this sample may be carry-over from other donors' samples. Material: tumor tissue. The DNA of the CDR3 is TGTGCCAGCAGCCAAGAAGGCCTCCGGGGCGAGCAGTACTTC. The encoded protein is CASSQEGLRGEQYF.